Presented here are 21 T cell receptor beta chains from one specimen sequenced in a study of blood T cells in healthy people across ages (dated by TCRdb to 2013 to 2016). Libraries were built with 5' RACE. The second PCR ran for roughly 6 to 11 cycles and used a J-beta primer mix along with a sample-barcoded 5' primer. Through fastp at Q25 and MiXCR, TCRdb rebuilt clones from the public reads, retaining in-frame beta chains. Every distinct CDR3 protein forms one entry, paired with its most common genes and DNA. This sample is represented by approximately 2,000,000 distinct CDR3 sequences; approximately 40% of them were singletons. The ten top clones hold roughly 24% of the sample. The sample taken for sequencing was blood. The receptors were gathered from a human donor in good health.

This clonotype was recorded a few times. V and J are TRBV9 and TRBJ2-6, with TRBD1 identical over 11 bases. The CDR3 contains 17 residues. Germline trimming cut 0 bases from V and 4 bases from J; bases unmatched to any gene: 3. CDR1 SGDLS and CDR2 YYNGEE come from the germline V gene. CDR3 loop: CASSVGTGGGGANVLTF. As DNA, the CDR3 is TGTGCCAGCAGCGTAGGGACAGGGGGCGGCGGGGCCAACGTCCTGACTTTC.

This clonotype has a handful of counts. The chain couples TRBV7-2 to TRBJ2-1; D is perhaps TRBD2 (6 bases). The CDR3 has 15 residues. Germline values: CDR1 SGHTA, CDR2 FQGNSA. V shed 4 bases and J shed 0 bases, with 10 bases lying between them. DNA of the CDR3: TGTGCCAGCAGCTCGGACTACCGCTCCTACAATGAGCAGTTCTTC. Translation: CASSSDYRSYNEQFF.

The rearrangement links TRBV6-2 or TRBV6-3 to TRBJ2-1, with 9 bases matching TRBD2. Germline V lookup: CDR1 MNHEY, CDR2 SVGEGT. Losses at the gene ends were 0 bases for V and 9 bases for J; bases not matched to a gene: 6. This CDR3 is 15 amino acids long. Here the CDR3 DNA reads TGTGCCAGCAGTTACTCGTCTGGCGGGGGGGCTGAGCAGTTCTTC. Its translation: CASSYSSGGGAEQFF.

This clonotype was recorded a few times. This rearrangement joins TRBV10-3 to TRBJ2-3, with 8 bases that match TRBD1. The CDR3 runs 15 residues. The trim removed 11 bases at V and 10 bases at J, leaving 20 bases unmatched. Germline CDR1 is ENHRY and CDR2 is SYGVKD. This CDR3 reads CAAKIGGQGDGAQYF. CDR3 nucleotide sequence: TGTGCCGCGAAAATAGGAGGACAGGGTGATGGTGCGCAGTATTTT.

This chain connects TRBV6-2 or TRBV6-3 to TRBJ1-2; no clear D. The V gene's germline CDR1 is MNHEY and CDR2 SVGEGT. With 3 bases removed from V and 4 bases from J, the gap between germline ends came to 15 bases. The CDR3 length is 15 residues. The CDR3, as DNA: TGTGCCAGCAGTTATCCCGAGCCGCTTCGCTATGGCTACACCTTC. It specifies CASSYPEPLRYGYTF.

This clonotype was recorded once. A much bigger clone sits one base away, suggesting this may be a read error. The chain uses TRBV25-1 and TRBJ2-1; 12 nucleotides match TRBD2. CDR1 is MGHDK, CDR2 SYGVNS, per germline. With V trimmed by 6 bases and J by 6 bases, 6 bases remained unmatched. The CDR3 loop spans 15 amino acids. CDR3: CASSLAGGFCNEQFF. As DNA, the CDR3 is TGTGCCAGCAGCCTAGCGGGGGGGTTTTGCAATGAGCAGTTCTTC.

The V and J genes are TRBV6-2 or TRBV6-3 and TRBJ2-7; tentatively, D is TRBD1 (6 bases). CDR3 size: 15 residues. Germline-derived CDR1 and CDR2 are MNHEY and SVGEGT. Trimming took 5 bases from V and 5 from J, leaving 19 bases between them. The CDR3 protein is CASSDTTGSWDEQYF. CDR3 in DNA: TGTGCCAGCAGTGACACAACAGGGTCGTGGGACGAGCAGTACTTC.

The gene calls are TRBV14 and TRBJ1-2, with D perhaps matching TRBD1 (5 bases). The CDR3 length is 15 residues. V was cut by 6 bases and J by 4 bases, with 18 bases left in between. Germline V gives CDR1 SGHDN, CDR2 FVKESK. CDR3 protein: CASSERMGVGYGYTF. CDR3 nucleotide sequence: TGTGCCAGCAGTGAAAGGATGGGGGTAGGCTATGGCTACACCTTC.

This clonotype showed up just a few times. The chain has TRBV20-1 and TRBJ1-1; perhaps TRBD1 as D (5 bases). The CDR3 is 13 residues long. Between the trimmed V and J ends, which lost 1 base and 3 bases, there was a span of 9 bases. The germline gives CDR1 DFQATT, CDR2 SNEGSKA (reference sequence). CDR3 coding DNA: TGCAGTGCTAGAGGACAGATTTACACTGAAGCTTTCTTT. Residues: CSARGQIYTEAFF.

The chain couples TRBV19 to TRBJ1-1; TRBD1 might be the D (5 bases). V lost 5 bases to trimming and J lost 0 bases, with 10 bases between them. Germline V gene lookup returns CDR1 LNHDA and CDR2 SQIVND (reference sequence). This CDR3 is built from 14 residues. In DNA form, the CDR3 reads TGTGCCAGTAGTGACAGCCTAATGAACACTGAAGCTTTCTTT. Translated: CASSDSLMNTEAFF.

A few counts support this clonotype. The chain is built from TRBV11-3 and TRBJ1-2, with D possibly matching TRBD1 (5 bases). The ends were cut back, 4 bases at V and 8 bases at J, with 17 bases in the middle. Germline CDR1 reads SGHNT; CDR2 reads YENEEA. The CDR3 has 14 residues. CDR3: CASSSRVRDLGYTF. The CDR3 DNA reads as TGTGCCAGCAGCTCCCGAGTCAGGGATCTAGGCTACACCTTC.

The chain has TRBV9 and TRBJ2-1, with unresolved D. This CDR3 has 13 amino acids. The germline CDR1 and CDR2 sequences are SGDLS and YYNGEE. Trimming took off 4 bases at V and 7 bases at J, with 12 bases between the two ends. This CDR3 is CASSRAGKNEQFF. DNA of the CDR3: TGTGCCAGCAGCAGGGCAGGAAAAAATGAGCAGTTCTTC.

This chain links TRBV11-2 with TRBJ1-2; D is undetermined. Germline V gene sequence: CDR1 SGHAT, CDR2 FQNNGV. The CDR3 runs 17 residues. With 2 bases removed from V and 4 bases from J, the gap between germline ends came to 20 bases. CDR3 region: CASSLSGRAGGGYGYTF. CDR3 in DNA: TGTGCCAGCAGCTTATCAGGTCGTGCAGGCGGCGGCTATGGCTACACCTTC.

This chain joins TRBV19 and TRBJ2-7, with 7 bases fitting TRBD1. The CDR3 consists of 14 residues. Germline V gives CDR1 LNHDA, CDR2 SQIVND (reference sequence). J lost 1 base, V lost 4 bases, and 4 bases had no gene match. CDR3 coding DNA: TGTGCCAGTAGTACCGACAGGGTTTCCTACGAGCAGTACTTC. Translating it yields CASSTDRVSYEQYF.

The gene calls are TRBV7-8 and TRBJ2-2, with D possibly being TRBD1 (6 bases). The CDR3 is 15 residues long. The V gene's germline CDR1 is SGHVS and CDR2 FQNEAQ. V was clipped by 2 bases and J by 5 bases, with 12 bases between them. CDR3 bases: TGTGCCAGCAGCTTATCAGGACAGCAGACCGGGGAGCTGTTTTTT. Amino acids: CASSLSGQQTGELFF.

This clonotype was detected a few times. DNA of the CDR3: TGCGCCAGCAGCCTCTCCGGGGGGCGGTACAATGAGCAGTTCTTC. Protein product: CASSLSGGRYNEQFF. This chain joins TRBV4-1 and TRBJ2-1; perhaps TRBD2 as D (7 bases). This CDR3 is 15 amino acids long. The ends were cut back, 4 bases at V and 4 bases at J, with 14 bases in the middle. Germline V gene sequence: CDR1 MGHRA, CDR2 YSYEKL.

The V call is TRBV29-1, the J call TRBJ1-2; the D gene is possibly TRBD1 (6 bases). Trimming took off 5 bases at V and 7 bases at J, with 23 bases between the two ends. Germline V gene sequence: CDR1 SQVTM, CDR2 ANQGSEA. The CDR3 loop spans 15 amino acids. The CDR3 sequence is CSVLNAPGGRGGYTF. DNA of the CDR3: TGCAGCGTTCTGAACGCCCCCGGGGGCAGGGGTGGCTACACCTTC.

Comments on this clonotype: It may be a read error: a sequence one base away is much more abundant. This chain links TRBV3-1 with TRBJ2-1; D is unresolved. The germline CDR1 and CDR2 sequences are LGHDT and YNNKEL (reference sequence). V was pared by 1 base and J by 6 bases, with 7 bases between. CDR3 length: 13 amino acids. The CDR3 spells CASSQVPGNEQFF. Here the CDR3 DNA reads TGTGCCAGCAGCCAAGTTCCGGGCAATGAGCAGTTCTTC.

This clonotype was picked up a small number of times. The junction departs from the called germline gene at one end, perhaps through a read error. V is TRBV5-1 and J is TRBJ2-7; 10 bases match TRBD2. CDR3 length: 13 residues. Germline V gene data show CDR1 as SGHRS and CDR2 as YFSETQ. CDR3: CTSRTSGSYEQYF. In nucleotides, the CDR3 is TGCACCAGTCGGACTAGCGGCTCCTACGAGCAGTACTTC.

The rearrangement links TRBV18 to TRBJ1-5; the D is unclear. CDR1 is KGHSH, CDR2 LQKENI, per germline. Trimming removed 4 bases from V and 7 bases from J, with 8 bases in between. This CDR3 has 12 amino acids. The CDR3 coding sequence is TGTGCCAGCTCACGTCCGGGACAGCCCCAGCATTTT. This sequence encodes CASSRPGQPQHF. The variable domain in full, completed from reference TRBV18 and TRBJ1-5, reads NAGVMQNPRHLVRRRGQEARLRCSPMKGHSHVYWYRQLPEEGLKFMVYLQKENIIDESGMPKERFSAEFPKEGPSILRIQQVVRGDSAAYFCASSRPGQPQHFGDGTRLSIL.

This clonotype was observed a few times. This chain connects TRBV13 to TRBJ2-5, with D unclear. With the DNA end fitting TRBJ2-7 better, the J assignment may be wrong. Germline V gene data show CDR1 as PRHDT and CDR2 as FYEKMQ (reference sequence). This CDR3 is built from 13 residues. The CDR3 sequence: CASSHGRAYEQYF. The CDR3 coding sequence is TGTGCCAGCAGCCACGGACGAGCCTACGAGCAGTACTTC.